This record concerns one T cell receptor (beta chain) sequence. Method: immunoSEQ multiplex PCR; TCRdb's copy keeps in-frame clones and lacks some. This table has approximately 360,000 clones, roughly nine tenths appearing once. The data originate from a study of blood T cell repertoires in COVID-19. Germline CDR1 reads MGHRA; CDR2 reads YSYEKL. This CDR3 is 18 amino acids long. V shed 0 bases and J shed 0 bases, with 16 bases lying between them. The V and J genes are TRBV4-1 and TRBJ2-3; D not resolved. The source of this sequence is a middle-aged man with acute or convalescent COVID-19. The source material was peripheral blood. CDR3 in DNA: TGCGCCAGCAGCCAAGATTATTACGGCGGAACAAGCACAGATACGCAGTATTTT. Translating it yields CASSQDYYGGTSTDTQYF.